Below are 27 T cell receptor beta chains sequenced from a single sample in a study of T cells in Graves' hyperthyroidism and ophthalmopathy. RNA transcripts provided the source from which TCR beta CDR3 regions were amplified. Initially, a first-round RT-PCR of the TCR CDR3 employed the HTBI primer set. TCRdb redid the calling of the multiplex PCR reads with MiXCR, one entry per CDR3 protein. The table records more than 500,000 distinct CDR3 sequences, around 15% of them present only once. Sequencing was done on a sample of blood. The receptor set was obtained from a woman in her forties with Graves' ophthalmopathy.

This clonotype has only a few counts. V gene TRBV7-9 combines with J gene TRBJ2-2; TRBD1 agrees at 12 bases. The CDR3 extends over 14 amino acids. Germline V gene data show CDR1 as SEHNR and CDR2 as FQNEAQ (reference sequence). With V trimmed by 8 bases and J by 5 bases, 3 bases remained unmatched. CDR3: CASGGQGATGELFF. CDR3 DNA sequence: TGTGCCAGCGGGGGACAGGGGGCTACCGGGGAGCTGTTTTTT.

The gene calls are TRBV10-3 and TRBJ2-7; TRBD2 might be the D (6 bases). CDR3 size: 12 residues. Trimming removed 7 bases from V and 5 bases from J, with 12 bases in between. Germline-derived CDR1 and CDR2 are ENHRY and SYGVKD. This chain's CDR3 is CAIKAGGDEQYF. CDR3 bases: TGTGCCATCAAAGCCGGAGGGGACGAGCAGTACTTC.

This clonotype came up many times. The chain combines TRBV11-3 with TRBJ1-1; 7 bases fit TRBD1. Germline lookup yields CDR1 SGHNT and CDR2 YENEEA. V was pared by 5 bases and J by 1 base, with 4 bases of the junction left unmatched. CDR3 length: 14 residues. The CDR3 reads CASSRGQANTEAFF. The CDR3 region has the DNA TGTGCCAGCAGCAGAGGACAGGCGAACACTGAAGCTTTCTTT.

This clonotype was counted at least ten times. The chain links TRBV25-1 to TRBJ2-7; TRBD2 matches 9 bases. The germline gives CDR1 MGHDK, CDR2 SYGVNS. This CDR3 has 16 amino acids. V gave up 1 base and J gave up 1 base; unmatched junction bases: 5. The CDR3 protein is CASSESPGLASYEQYF. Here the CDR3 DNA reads TGTGCCAGCAGTGAATCCCCGGGACTAGCATCCTACGAGCAGTACTTC.

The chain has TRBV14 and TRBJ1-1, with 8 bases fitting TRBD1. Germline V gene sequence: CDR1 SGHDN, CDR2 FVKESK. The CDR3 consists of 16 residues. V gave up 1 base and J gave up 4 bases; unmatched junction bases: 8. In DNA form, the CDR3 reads TGTGCCAGCAGCCAAGCCCTAGGACAGGGCGGCACTGAAGCTTTCTTT. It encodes CASSQALGQGGTEAFF.

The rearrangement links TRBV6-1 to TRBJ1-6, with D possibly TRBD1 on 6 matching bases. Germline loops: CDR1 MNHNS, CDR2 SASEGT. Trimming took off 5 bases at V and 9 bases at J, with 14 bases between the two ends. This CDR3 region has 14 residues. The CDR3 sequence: CASSPQGYRSPLHF. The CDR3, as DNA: TGTGCCAGCAGTCCACAGGGCTATCGTTCACCCCTCCACTTT.

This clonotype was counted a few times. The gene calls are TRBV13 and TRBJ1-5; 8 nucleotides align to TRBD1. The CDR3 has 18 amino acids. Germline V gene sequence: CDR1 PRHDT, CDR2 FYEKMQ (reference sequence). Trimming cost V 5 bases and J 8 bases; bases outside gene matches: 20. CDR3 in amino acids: CASSVTGQGPPISKPQHF. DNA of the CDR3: TGTGCCAGCAGCGTTACTGGACAGGGTCCCCCCATAAGCAAGCCCCAGCATTTT.

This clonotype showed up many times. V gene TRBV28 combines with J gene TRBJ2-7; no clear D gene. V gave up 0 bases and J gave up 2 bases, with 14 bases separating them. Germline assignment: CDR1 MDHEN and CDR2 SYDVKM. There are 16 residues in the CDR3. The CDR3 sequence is CASSLWGGGKAYEQYF. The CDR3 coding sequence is TGTGCCAGCAGTTTATGGGGCGGTGGCAAGGCCTACGAGCAGTACTTC.

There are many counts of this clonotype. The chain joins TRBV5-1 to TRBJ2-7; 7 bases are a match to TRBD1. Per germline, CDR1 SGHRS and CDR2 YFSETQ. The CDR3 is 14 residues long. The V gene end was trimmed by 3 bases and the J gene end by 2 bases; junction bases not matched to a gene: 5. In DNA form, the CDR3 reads TGCGCCAGCAGCTGGGGGACAGCCACCTACGAGCAGTACTTC. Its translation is CASSWGTATYEQYF. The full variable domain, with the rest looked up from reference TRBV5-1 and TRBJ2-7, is KAGVTQTPRYLIKTRGQQVTLSCSPISGHRSVSWYQQTPGQGLQFLFEYFSETQRNKGNFPGRFSGRQFSNSRSEMNVSTLELGDSALYLCASSWGTATYEQYFGPGTRLTVT.

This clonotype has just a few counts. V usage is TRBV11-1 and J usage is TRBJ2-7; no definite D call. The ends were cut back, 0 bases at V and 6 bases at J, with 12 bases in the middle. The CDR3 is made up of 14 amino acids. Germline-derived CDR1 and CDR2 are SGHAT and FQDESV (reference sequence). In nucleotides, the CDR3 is TGTGCCAGCAGCTTAGCGGTAGGGTGGCGCGAGCAGTACTTC. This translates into CASSLAVGWREQYF.

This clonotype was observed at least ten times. The CDR3 bases are TGTGCCTGGAGTGCGGGCACGCCCTCAACCCAGCATTTT. This codes for CAWSAGTPSTQHF. The V gene is TRBV30, the J gene TRBJ1-5; no reliable D call. The ends were cut back, 1 base at V and 11 bases at J, with 15 bases in the middle. CDR3 length equals 13 residues. Per germline, CDR1 GTSNPN and CDR2 SVGIG (reference sequence).

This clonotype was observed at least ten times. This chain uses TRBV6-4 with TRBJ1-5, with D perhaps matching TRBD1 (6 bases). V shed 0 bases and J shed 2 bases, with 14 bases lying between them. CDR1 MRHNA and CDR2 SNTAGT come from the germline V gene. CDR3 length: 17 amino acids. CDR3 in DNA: TGTGCCAGCAGTGACTCGCGGACAGCCCGTGGCAATCAGCCCCAGCATTTT. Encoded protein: CASSDSRTARGNQPQHF.

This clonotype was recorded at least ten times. CDR3 sequence (DNA): TGTGCCAGCAGTTTTGGGAATCGGGATACTGAAGCTTTCTTT. Translation gives CASSFGNRDTEAFF. V usage is TRBV27 and J usage is TRBJ1-1, with unresolved D. This CDR3 region has 14 residues. V lost 3 bases and J 5 bases, leaving 13 bases between the germline ends. The germline V gene encodes CDR1 MNHEY and CDR2 SMNVEV (reference sequence).

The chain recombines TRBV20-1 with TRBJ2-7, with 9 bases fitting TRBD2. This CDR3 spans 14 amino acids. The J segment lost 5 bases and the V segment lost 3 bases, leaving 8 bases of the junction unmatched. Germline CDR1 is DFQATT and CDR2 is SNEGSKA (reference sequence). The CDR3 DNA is TGCAGTGCTAGTGGAGCGGGAGGAGGGGACGAGCAGTACTTC. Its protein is CSASGAGGGDEQYF.

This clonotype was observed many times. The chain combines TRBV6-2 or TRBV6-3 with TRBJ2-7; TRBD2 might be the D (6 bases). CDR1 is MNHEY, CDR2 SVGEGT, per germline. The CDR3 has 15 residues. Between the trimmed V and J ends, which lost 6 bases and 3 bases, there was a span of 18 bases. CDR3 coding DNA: TGTGCCAGCAGACTCTACCGGGACTCTAGCTACGAGCAGTACTTC. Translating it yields CASRLYRDSSYEQYF.

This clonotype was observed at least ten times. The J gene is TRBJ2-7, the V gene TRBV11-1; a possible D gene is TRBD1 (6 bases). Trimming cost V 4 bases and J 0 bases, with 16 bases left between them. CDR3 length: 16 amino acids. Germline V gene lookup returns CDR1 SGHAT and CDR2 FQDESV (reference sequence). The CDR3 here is CASSSYPRDTSYEQYF. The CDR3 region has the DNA TGTGCCAGCAGCTCTTATCCCCGGGACACCTCCTACGAGCAGTACTTC.

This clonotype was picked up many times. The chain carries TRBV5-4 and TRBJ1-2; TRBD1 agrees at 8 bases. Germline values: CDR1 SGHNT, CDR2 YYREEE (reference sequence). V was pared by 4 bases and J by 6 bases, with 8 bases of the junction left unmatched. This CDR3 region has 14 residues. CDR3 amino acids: CASSPDRENDGYTF. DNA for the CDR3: TGTGCCAGCAGCCCGGACAGGGAGAACGATGGCTACACCTTC.

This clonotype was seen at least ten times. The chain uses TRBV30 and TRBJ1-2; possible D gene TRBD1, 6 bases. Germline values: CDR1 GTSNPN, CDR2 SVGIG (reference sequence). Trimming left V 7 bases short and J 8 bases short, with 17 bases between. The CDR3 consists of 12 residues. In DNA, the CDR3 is TGTGCCTTTACGGACAGTGTTGACGGCTACACCTTC. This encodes CAFTDSVDGYTF.

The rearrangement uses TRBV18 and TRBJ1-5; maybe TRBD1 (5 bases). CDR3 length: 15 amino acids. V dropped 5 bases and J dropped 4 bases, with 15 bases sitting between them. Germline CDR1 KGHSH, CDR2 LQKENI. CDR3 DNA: TGTGCCAGCTCAGAAATGGCAGGGCCTAATCAGCCCCAGCATTTT. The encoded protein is CASSEMAGPNQPQHF.

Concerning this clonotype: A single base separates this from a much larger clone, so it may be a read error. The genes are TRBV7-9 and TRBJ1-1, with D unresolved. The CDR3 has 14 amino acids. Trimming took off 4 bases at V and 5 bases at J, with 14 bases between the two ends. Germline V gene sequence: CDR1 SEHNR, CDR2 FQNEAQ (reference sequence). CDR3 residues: CASSSQWAHTEAFF. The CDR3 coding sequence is TGTGCCAGCAGCTCGCAGTGGGCACATACTGAAGCTTTCTTT. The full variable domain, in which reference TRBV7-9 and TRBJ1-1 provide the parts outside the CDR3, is DTGVSQNPRHKITKRGQNVTFRCDPISEHNRLYWYRQTLGQGPEFLTYFQNEAQLEKSRLLSDRFSAERPKGSFSTLEIQRTEQGDSAMYLCASSSQWAHTEAFFGQGTRLTVV.

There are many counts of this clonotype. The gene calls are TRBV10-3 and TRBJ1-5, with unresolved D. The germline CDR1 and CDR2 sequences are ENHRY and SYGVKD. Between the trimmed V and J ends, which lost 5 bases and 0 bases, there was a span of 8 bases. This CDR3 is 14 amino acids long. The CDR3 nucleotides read TGTGCCATCAGTTCCTTCTATAGCAATCAGCCCCAGCATTTT. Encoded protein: CAISSFYSNQPQHF.

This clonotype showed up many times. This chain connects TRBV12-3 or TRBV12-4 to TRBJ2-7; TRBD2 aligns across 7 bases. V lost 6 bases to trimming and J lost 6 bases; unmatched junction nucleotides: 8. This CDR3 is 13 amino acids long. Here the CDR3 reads CASSSSGPGEQYF. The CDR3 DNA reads TGTGCCAGCAGCTCTAGCGGTCCTGGCGAGCAGTACTTC.

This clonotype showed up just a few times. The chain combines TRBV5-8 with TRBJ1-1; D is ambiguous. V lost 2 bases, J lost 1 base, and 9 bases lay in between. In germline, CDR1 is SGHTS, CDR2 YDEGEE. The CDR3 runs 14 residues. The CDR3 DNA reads TGTGCCAGCAGCTTCCAACGGGAGAACACTGAAGCTTTCTTT. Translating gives CASSFQRENTEAFF.

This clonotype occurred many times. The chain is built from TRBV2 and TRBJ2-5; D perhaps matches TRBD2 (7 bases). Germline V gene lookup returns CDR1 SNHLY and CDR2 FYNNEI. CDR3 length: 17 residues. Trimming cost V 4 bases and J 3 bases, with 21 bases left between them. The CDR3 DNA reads TGTGCCAGCAGTGTTATCAGGGGCGGGAGTCGGAAAGAGACCCAGTACTTC. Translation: CASSVIRGGSRKETQYF.

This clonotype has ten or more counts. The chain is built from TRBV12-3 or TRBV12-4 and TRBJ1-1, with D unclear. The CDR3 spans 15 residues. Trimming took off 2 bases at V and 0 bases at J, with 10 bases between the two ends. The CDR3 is CASSLRGSMNTEAFF. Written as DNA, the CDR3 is TGTGCCAGCAGTTTAAGAGGTTCGATGAACACTGAAGCTTTCTTT.

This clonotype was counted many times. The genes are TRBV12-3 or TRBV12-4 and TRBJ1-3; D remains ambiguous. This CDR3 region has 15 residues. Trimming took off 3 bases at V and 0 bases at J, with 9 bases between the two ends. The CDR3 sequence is CASSFIWGSGNTIYF. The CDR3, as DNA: TGTGCCAGCAGTTTTATATGGGGCTCTGGAAACACCATATATTTT.

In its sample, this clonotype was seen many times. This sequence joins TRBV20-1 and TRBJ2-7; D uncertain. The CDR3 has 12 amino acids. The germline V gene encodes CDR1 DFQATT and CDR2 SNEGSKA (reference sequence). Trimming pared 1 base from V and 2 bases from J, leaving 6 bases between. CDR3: CSARVSPYEQYF. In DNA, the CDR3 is TGCAGTGCTAGAGTCAGTCCCTACGAGCAGTACTTC.